These T cell receptor beta chains were read from a single sample in a study of T cell changes during pregnancy in multiple sclerosis. Assay used: immunoSEQ multiplex PCR; TCRdb lists only in-frame clones, some missing. The sample carries 45,000 to 50,000 clones, roughly 94% recorded once. The source was CD8+ T cells from peripheral blood mononuclear cells, collected before pregnancy. The source of these receptors is a female donor with multiple sclerosis, enrolled in a pregnancy study. Each CDR3 is given with its conserved first and last residue. D genes are given only for firm matches. Size is stated for part of the rows, as once, few or many counts, or as a class when the clone is expanded.

d_call	clone_size	v_call	j_call	cdr3_nt	cdr3_aa
TRBD1	NA	TRBV6-1	TRBJ1-4	TGTGCCAGCAGACCACAGGGGGCGGGTGAAAAACTGTTTTTT	CASRPQGAGEKLFF
TRBD1	NA	TRBV10-2	TRBJ2-3	TGCGCCAGCAGGACGGACAGGGGCGCCTTCTTCACAGATACGCAGTATTTT	CASRTDRGAFFTDTQYF
NA	NA	TRBV27	TRBJ2-5	TGTGCCAGCAGTTTATTTCCCGCTGGCAGATTAGAGACCCAGTACTTC	CASSLFPAGRLETQYF
TRBD2	NA	TRBV27	TRBJ2-7	TGTGCCAGCAGTTTGGGTAGCGGGGCTGACGAGCAGTACTTC	CASSLGSGADEQYF
NA	NA	TRBV27	TRBJ2-5	TGTGCCAGCAGTTTATCACTTGGGGGACATGAGACCCAGTACTTC	CASSLSLGGHETQYF
NA	NA	TRBV6-6	TRBJ2-5	TGTGCCAGCAGTTACTCGGTGGGGCTAGGAGAGACCCAGTACTTC	CASSYSVGLGETQYF
NA	NA	TRBV11-2	TRBJ1-1	TGTGCCAGCAGCTTAGGCATCGGGGACACTGAAGCTTTCTTT	CASSLGIGDTEAFF
NA	once	TRBV5-1	TRBJ1-1	TGCGCCAGCAGCATCGACAGGACCGAAGCTTTCTTT	CASSIDRTEAFF
NA	NA	TRBV19	TRBJ1-5	TGTGCCAGTAGTGTCGGGGAAAGTAACAATCAGCCCCAGCATTTT	CASSVGESNNQPQHF
NA	NA	TRBV21-1	TRBJ2-2	TGTGCCAGCAGCAAGAGACTAGCGGGAGGGGACACCGGGGAGCTGTTTTTT	CASSKRLAGGDTGELFF
TRBD1	once	TRBV28	TRBJ1-1	TGTGCCAGCACCAGGGGGCGTACTGAAGCTTTCTTT	CASTRGRTEAFF
NA	once	TRBV27	TRBJ1-2	TGTGCCAGCAGTTTCGGGTCTTTTGGCTATGGCTACACCTTC	CASSFGSFGYGYTF